This entry features one T cell receptor (beta chain) sequence. The antigen remains unidentified. This record comes from a study of T cell responses to AZD1222 COVID-19 vaccine. General study results and limits: Spike-specific TCR breadth rose after two AZD1222 doses, and depth rose as well. Donors were largely white British and mainly female; clonal diversity was possibly underestimated. Baseline antibody screening turned up just a handful of seropositive AZD1222 recipients. Only after the peak T cell response were repertoires sampled.

TCRdb's table, derived via immunoSEQ multiplex PCR, lists solely in-frame clones and lacks some. The repertoire consists of more than 95,000 clones, with about 90% occurring once and the leading ten covering 7% to 10%. The CDR3 loop spans 16 amino acids. CDR1 and CDR2 from the germline V gene are SGHTA and FQGNSA. After removal of 2 bases from V and 9 bases from J, the junction contained 12 bases not matched to a gene. The V and J genes are TRBV7-2 and TRBJ2-3; 9 bases agree with TRBD2. The origin of this receptor is an adult in good health. The material was peripheral blood, obtained on day 0 of AZD1222 vaccination. The CDR3 reads CASSLRGGGAVDTQYF. The CDR3, as DNA: TGTGCCAGCAGCTTACGAGGCGGGGGGGCCGTGGACACGCAGTATTTT.